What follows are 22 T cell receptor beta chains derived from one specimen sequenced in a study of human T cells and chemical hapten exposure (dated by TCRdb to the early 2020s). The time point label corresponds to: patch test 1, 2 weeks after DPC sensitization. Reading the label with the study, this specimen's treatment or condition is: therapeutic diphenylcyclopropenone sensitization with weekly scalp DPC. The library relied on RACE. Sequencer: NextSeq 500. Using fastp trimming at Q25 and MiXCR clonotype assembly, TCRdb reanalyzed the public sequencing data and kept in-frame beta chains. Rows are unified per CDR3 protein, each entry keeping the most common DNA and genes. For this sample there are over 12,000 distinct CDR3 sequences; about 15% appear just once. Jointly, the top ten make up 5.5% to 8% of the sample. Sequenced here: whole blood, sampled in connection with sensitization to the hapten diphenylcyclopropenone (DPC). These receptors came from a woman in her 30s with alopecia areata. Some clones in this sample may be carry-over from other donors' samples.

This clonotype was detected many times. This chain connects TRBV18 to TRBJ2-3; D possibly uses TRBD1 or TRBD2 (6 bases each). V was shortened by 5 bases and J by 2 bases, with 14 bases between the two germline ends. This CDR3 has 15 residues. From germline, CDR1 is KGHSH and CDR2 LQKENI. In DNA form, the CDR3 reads TGTGCCAGCTCAGCGGGACAAGGCTTCACAGATACGCAGTATTTT. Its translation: CASSAGQGFTDTQYF.

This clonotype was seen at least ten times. In DNA form, the CDR3 reads TGCAGCGTTGTAGGGCCAGGGTACGAGCAGTACGTC. This translates into CSVVGPGYEQYV. The rearrangement links TRBV29-1 to TRBJ2-7, with a weak D call TRBD1 (5 bases). The CDR3 runs 12 residues. The V gene lost 4 bases and the J gene lost 4 bases, with 11 bases spanning the gap. Germline assignment: CDR1 SQVTM and CDR2 ANQGSEA.

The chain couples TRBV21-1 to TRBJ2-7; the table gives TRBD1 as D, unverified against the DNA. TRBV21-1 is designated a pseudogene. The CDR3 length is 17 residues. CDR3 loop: CASSKDNTRAPYYEQYF. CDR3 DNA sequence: TGTGCCAGCAGCAAAGACAATACCAGGGCACCTTACTACGAGCAGTACTTC.

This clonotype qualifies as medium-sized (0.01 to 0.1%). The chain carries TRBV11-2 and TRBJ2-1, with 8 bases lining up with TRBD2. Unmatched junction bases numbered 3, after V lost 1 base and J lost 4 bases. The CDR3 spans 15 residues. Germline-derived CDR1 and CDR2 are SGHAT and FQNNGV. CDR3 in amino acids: CASSLVGGGYNEQFF. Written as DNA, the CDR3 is TGTGCCAGCAGCTTAGTTGGCGGGGGGTACAATGAGCAGTTCTTC.

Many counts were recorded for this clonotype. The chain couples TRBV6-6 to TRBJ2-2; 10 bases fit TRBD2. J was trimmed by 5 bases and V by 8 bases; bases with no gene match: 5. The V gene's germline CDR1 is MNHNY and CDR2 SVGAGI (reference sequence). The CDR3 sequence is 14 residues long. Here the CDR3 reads CASLLAGSTGELFF. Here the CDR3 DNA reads TGTGCCAGCCTACTAGCGGGGTCAACCGGGGAGCTGTTTTTT.

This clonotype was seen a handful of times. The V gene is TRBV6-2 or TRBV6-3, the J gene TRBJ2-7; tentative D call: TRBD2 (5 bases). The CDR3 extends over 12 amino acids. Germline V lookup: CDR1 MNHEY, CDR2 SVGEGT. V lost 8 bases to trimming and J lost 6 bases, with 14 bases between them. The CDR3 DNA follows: TGTGCCAGCTCGCCTAGCTATGGCGAGCAGTACGTC. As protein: CASSPSYGEQYV.

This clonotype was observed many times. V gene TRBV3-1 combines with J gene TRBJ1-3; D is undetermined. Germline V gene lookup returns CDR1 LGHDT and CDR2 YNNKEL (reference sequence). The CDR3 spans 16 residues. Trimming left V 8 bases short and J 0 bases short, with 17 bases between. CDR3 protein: CASLGTSPLSGNTIYF. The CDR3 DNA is TGTGCCAGCTTGGGTACATCTCCCCTCTCTGGAAACACCATATATTTT.

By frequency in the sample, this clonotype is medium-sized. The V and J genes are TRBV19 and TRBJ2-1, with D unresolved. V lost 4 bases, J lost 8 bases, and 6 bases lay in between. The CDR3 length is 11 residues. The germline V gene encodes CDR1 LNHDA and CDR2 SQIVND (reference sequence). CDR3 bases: TGTGCCAGTAGTAGCGTGTATGAGCAGTTCTTC. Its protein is CASSSVYEQFF.

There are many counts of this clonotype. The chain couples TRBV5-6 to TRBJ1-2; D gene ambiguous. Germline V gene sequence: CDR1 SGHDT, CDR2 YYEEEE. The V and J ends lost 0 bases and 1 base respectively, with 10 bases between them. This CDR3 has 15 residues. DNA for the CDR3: TGTGCCAGCAGCTTGGTTCTGGACTTTAACTATGGCTACACCTTC. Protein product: CASSLVLDFNYGYTF.

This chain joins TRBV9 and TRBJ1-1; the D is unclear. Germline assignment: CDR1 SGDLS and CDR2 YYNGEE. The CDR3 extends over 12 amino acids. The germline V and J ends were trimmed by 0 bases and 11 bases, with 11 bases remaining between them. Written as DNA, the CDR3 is TGTGCCAGCAGCGTAGTGGACCAGGCGGCTTTCTTT. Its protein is CASSVVDQAAFF.

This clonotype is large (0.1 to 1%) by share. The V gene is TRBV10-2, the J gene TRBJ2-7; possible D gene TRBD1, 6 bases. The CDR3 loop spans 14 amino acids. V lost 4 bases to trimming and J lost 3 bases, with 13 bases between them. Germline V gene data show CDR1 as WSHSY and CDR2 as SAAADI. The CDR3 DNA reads TGCGCCAGCAGTGGATGGGACACCAACTACGAGCAGTACTTC. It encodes CASSGWDTNYEQYF.

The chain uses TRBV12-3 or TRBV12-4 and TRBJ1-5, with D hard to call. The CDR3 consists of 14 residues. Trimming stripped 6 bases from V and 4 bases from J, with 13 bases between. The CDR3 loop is CASSPPGPNQPQHF. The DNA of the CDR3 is TGTGCCAGCAGCCCCCCGGGCCCTAATCAGCCCCAGCATTTT.

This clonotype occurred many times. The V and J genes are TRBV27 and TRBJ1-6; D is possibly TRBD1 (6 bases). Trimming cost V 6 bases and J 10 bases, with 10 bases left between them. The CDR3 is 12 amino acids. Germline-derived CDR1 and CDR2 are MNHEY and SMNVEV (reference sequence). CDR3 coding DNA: TGTGCCAGCAGGACAGGTCAATCACCCCTCCACTTT. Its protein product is CASRTGQSPLHF.

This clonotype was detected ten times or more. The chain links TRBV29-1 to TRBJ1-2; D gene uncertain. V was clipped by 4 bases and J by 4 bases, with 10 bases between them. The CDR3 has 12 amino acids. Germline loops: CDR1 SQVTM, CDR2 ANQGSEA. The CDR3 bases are TGCAGCGTTGGTGACGGTACCTATGGCTACACCTTC. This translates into CSVGDGTYGYTF. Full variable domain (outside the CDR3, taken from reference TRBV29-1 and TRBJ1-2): SAVISQKPSRDICQRGTSLTIQCQVDSQVTMMFWYRQQPGQSLTLIATANQGSEATYESGFVIDKFPISRPNLTFSTLTVSNMSPEDSSIYLCSVGDGTYGYTFGSGTRLTVV.

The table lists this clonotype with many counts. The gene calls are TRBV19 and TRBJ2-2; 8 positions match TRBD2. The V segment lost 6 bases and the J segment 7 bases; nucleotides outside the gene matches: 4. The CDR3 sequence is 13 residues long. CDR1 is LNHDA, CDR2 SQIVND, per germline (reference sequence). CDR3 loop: CASSGRAVGELFF. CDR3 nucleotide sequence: TGTGCCAGTAGCGGGAGGGCCGTCGGGGAGCTGTTTTTT. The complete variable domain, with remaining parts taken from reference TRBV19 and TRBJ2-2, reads DGGITQSPKYLFRKEGQNVTLSCEQNLNHDAMYWYRQDPGQGLRLIYYSQIVNDFQKGDIAEGYSVSREKKESFPLTVTSAQKNPTAFYLCASSGRAVGELFFGEGSRLTVL.

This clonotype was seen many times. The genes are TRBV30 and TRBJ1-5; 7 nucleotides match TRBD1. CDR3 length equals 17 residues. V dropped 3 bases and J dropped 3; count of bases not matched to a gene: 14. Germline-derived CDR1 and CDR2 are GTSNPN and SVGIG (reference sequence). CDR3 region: CAWRRLRGIGINQPQHF. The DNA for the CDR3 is TGTGCCTGGAGGCGACTCAGGGGGATAGGAATCAATCAGCCCCAGCATTTT.

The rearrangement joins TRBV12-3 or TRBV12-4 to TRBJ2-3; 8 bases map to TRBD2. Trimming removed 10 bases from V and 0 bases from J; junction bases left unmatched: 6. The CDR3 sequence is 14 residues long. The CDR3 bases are TGTGCCACGAGGTTAGCGGGAAGCACAGATACGCAGTATTTT. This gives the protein CATRLAGSTDTQYF.

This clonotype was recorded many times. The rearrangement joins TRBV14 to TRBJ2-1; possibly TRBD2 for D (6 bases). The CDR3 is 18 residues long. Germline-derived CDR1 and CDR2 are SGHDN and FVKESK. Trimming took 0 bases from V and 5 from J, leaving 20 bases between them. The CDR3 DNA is TGTGCCAGCAGCCAAGATCTCCTTCGGGCGGGACTCAACAATGAGCAGTTCTTC. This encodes CASSQDLLRAGLNNEQFF.

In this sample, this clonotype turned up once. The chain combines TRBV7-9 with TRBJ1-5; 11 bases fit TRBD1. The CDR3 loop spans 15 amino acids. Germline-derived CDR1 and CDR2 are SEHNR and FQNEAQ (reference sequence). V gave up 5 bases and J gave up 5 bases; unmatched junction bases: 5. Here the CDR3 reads CASSAGTGGHQPQHF. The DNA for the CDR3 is TGTGCCAGCAGCGCCGGGACAGGGGGTCATCAGCCCCAGCATTTT.

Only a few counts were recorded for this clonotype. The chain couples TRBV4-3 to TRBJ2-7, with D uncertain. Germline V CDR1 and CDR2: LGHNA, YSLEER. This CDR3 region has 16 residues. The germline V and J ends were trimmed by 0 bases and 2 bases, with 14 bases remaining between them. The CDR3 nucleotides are TGCGCCAGCAGCCAAGAGGTGACCGATCCCGCCTACGAGCAGTACTTC. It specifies CASSQEVTDPAYEQYF.

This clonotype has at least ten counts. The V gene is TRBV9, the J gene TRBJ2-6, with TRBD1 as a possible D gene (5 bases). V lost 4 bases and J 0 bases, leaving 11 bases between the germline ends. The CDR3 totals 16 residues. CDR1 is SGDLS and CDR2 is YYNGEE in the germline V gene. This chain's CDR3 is CASSLLDSSGANVLTF. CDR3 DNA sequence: TGTGCCAGCAGCCTACTCGACAGCTCTGGGGCCAACGTCCTGACTTTC. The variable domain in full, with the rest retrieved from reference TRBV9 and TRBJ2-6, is DSGVTQTPKHLITATGQRVTLRCSPRSGDLSVYWYQQSLDQGLQFLIQYYNGEERAKGNILERFSAQQFPDLHSELNLSSLELGDSALYFCASSLLDSSGANVLTFGAGSRLTVL.

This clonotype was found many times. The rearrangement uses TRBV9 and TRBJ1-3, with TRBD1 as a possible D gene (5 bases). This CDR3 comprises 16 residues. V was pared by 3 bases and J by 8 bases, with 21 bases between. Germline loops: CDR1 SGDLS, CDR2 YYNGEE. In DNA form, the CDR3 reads TGTGCCAGCAGCGCTCCCGTGGGGGTTCGTGAAGACACCATATATTTT. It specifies CASSAPVGVREDTIYF.